The 7 T cell receptor beta chains in this list originate from one sample, sequenced in a study of blood T cell repertoires in COVID-19. Clones were read by immunoSEQ multiplex PCR, and TCRdb kept only the in-frame ones, dropping some. In the table there are 200,000 to 250,000 clones, around 87% of which are singletons. Input material: PBMCs or T cells enriched from blood (not recorded which). Every receptor here comes from a woman aged 45-65 years who had recovered from COVID-19.

The chain recombines TRBV3-1 (or the pseudogene TRBV3-2) with TRBJ2-3, with TRBD1 matching 9 bases. J gave up 3 bases and V 5 bases, and 6 bases lay outside the gene matches. CDR1 and CDR2 (germline): LGHDT, YNNKEL (reference sequence). CDR3 size: 15 residues. Here the CDR3 DNA reads TGTGCCAGCAGCGCTTGGACAGGGGAGACAGATACGCAGTATTTT. Translated: CASSAWTGETDTQYF.

This clone was picked up one time. The chain carries TRBV30 and TRBJ1-2; possible D gene TRBD1, 5 bases. CDR1 and CDR2 (germline): GTSNPN, SVGIG (reference sequence). Trimming cost V 0 bases and J 5 bases, with 10 bases left between them. The CDR3 is 13 residues long. DNA of the CDR3: TGTGCCTGGAGTGTACAACAGGAATATGGCTACACCTTC. This translates into CAWSVQQEYGYTF.

The gene calls are TRBV5-4 and TRBJ1-1, with D possibly being TRBD1 (6 bases). Germline V gives CDR1 SGHNT, CDR2 YYREEE (reference sequence). The ends were cut back, 1 base at V and 2 bases at J, with 9 bases in the middle. There are 14 residues in the CDR3. CDR3 amino acids: CASSLTGINTEAFF. CDR3 nucleotides: TGTGCCAGCAGCTTGACAGGGATTAACACTGAAGCTTTCTTT.

CDR3 protein: CASLPGSNLNEKLFF. The DNA of the CDR3 is TGTGCCAGCCTACCGGGGTCTAACCTTAATGAAAAACTGTTTTTT. V gene TRBV28 combines with J gene TRBJ1-4, with unresolved D. The CDR3 extends over 15 amino acids. Trimming pared 8 bases from V and 4 bases from J, leaving 17 bases between. Germline lookup yields CDR1 MDHEN and CDR2 SYDVKM.

V and J are TRBV23-1 and TRBJ1-5, with a tentative D call TRBD1 (6 bases). TRBV23-1 is labeled an ORF, and its function is uncertain. Trimming took off 4 bases at V and 4 bases at J, with 17 bases between the two ends. CDR3 size: 16 residues. This CDR3 is CASSRHKDRINQPQHF. The CDR3 DNA follows: TGCGCCAGCAGTCGACACAAAGACAGGATTAATCAGCCCCAGCATTTT.

This clone has more than one count but fewer than ten. The gene calls are TRBV19 and TRBJ1-5; D perhaps matches TRBD1 (6 bases). Germline assignment: CDR1 LNHDA and CDR2 SQIVND (reference sequence). Trimming stripped 7 bases from V and 2 bases from J, with 12 bases between. The CDR3 runs 14 residues. The CDR3 sequence is CASTSRGGNQPQHF. The CDR3 coding sequence is TGTGCCAGTACGAGCAGGGGCGGCAATCAGCCCCAGCATTTT.

The chain uses TRBV2 and TRBJ1-5; D gene ambiguous. V was shortened by 1 base and J by 0 bases, with 13 bases between the two germline ends. Per the germline V gene, CDR1 is SNHLY and CDR2 is FYNNEI. The CDR3 totals 17 residues. The DNA of the CDR3 is TGTGCCAGCAGTGAAGGGAGTAGATCTTATAGCAATCAGCCCCAGCATTTT. Translating it yields CASSEGSRSYSNQPQHF. The full variable domain, completed using reference TRBV2 and TRBJ1-5, is EPEVTQTPSHQVTQMGQEVILRCVPISNHLYFYWYRQILGQKVEFLVSFYNNEISEKSEIFDDQFSVERPDGSNFTLKIRSTKLEDSAMYFCASSEGSRSYSNQPQHFGDGTRLSIL.